The 32 T cell receptor beta chains below come from one sample, sequenced in a study of beta chain features in type 1 diabetes. All of the isolated RNA was reverse transcribed, so expressed TCRB transcripts were sequenced. The protocol was immunoSEQ multiplex PCR, while the TCRdb copy is restricted to in-frame clones and leaves out a portion. The sample yields about 620,000 clones, 15% to 19% seen once. Source material: naive CD4+ T cells from blood. These receptors all come from a man younger than 35 in good health.

This clone showed up just a few times. The chain links TRBV29-1 to TRBJ1-5; D remains unclear. Germline CDR1 SQVTM, CDR2 ANQGSEA. This CDR3 contains 11 residues. Trimming cost V 4 bases and J 6 bases, with 7 bases left between them. The CDR3 sequence: CSVGGSQPQHF. CDR3 DNA sequence: TGCAGCGTTGGCGGGAGTCAGCCCCAGCATTTT.

Only a few counts were recorded for this clone. The rearrangement uses TRBV9 and TRBJ2-2, with D unclear. The V end lost 4 bases, the J end lost 6 bases, and 7 bases lay between the germline ends. CDR3 length: 12 amino acids. CDR1 is SGDLS, CDR2 YYNGEE, per germline. CDR3 amino acids: CASSLMSGELFF. CDR3 nucleotide sequence: TGTGCCAGCAGCTTAATGTCCGGGGAGCTGTTTTTT.

The V gene is TRBV7-3, the J gene TRBJ2-3, with 7 bases matching TRBD2. The CDR3 sequence is 17 residues long. The trim removed 4 bases at V and 0 bases at J, leaving 10 bases unmatched. The germline V gene has CDR1 SGHTA and CDR2 FQGTGA. The chain's CDR3 is CASSSRPSGRSTDTQYF. CDR3 in DNA: TGTGCCAGCAGCTCCCGTCCTAGCGGTCGGAGCACAGATACGCAGTATTTT. Full variable domain (rest looked up from reference TRBV7-3 and TRBJ2-3): GAGVSQTPSNKVTEKGKYVELRCDPISGHTALYWYRQSLGQGPEFLIYFQGTGAADDSGLPNDRFFAVRPEGSVSTLKIQRTERGDSAVYLCASSSRPSGRSTDTQYFGPGTRLTVL.

This clone appeared a few times. This chain links TRBV9 with TRBJ2-6; 7 bases agree with TRBD1. Trimming took 1 base from V and 2 from J; bases not matched to a gene: 9. Germline V gene lookup returns CDR1 SGDLS and CDR2 YYNGEE. This CDR3 spans 18 amino acids. CDR3 protein: CASSVSGGRAAGANVLTF. The CDR3 DNA follows: TGTGCCAGCAGCGTATCAGGGGGACGCGCTGCTGGGGCCAACGTCCTGACTTTC.

This clone was detected a few times. The genes are TRBV7-9 and TRBJ1-2; 7 bases fit TRBD1. V was clipped by 7 bases and J by 0 bases; unmatched bases: 5. The CDR3 totals 14 residues. Germline loops: CDR1 SEHNR, CDR2 FQNEAQ (reference sequence). The CDR3 sequence is CASKWTGANYGYTF. For the CDR3, the DNA is TGTGCCAGCAAGTGGACAGGAGCTAACTATGGCTACACCTTC.

A few counts support this clone. CDR3 in DNA: TGTGCCAGCAAACACACGACAGGGATTGCTGGCGAGCAGTACTTC. It is translated as CASKHTTGIAGEQYF. The chain combines TRBV27 with TRBJ2-7, with 7 bases fitting TRBD1. V lost 7 bases to trimming and J lost 6 bases; unmatched junction nucleotides: 15. The germline gives CDR1 MNHEY, CDR2 SMNVEV (reference sequence). This CDR3 is built from 15 residues.

This sequence joins TRBV9 and TRBJ2-7, with D perhaps assigned TRBD1 or TRBD2 (5 bases each). CDR1 is SGDLS and CDR2 is YYNGEE in the germline V gene. CDR3 length equals 15 residues. The V end lost 0 bases, the J end lost 3 bases, and 13 bases lay between the germline ends. As DNA, the CDR3 is TGTGCCAGCAGCGTAGGACGGGGCTGGGACTACGAGCAGTACTTC. The encoded protein is CASSVGRGWDYEQYF.

V is TRBV21-1 and J is TRBJ2-5; TRBD2 reflects the table's D call only, with no check against the DNA. TRBV21-1 is assigned pseudogene status. This CDR3 comprises 15 residues. In DNA, the CDR3 is TGTGCCAGCAGCAAAGGGCAGAGGTTGCGAGAGACCCAGTACTTC. It specifies CASSKGQRLRETQYF.

The chain is built from TRBV28 and TRBJ2-2; TRBD2 aligns across 13 bases. This CDR3 spans 17 amino acids. J gave up 3 bases and V 5 bases, and 6 bases lay outside the gene matches. CDR1 and CDR2 (germline): MDHEN, SYDVKM. The DNA for the CDR3 is TGTGCCAGCAGTGACAGACTAGCGGGGGGCCACACCGGGGAGCTGTTTTTT. Amino acids: CASSDRLAGGHTGELFF.

This clone was seen only a few times. V usage is TRBV15 and J usage is TRBJ1-1, with a weak D call TRBD1 (5 bases). Trimming took 0 bases from V and 1 from J, leaving 9 bases between them. Germline CDR1 LNHNV, CDR2 YYDKDF (reference sequence). CDR3 length equals 15 residues. CDR3 protein: CATSRDPGGNTEAFF. The DNA of the CDR3 is TGTGCCACCAGCAGAGATCCTGGGGGGAACACTGAAGCTTTCTTT.

This clone was counted a few times. The CDR3 spells CASSLGQGLNEQYF. CDR3 nucleotide sequence: TGTGCCAGCAGCTTAGGGCAGGGATTGAACGAGCAGTACTTC. V gene TRBV7-9 combines with J gene TRBJ2-7, with D maybe TRBD1 (5 bases). Germline assignment: CDR1 SEHNR and CDR2 FQNEAQ (reference sequence). This CDR3 has 14 amino acids. Deletions cut 1 base from V and 5 bases from J, with 12 bases between.

The rearrangement joins TRBV7-3 to TRBJ1-2; possibly TRBD1 for D (5 bases). Germline CDR1 reads SGHTA; CDR2 reads FQGTGA. This CDR3 has 13 amino acids. V gave up 5 bases and J gave up 7 bases, with 14 bases separating them. Here the CDR3 reads CASSPGAVGGYTF. CDR3 DNA: TGTGCCAGCAGCCCCGGGGCGGTCGGTGGCTACACCTTC.

This clone was picked up a small number of times. This chain joins TRBV28 and TRBJ2-5; D assignment may be TRBD1 or TRBD2 (5 bases each). Germline loops: CDR1 MDHEN, CDR2 SYDVKM. V was pared by 6 bases and J by 4 bases, with 18 bases between. There are 15 residues in the CDR3. The CDR3, as DNA: TGTGCCAGCAGGCTGTCGGGGCTAGGCCGAGAGACCCAGTACTTC. Its protein is CASRLSGLGRETQYF.

The rearrangement uses TRBV7-6 and TRBJ2-3; D perhaps matches TRBD2 (5 bases). Germline CDR1 SGHVS, CDR2 FNYEAQ. The CDR3 consists of 18 residues. Trimming shortened V by 6 bases and J by 1 base, and 23 bases separated the two germline ends. The CDR3 protein is CASSRRPETTGRTDTQYF. CDR3 in DNA: TGTGCCAGCAGTAGGAGACCAGAGACTACCGGACGCACAGATACGCAGTATTTT.

This clone came up a few times. This chain joins TRBV6-5 and TRBJ1-2; D perhaps matches TRBD1 (5 bases). The CDR3 length is 14 residues. The ends were cut back, 10 bases at V and 4 bases at J, with 19 bases in the middle. Germline V gene lookup returns CDR1 MNHEY and CDR2 SVGAGI. CDR3 amino acids: CAITGAVVGYGYTF. CDR3 DNA: TGTGCCATCACCGGGGCCGTCGTCGGCTATGGCTACACCTTC.

This clone showed up just a few times. CDR3 amino acids: CASSFDRGTYEQYF. The CDR3 DNA is TGCGCCAGCAGCTTTGACAGGGGGACCTACGAGCAGTACTTC. V is TRBV5-1 and J is TRBJ2-7; TRBD1 matches at 9 bases. There are 14 residues in the CDR3. Germline values: CDR1 SGHRS, CDR2 YFSETQ. Trimming cost V 2 bases and J 2 bases; bases outside gene matches: 2.

This clone showed up just a few times. V usage is TRBV19 and J usage is TRBJ1-2; D unclear. Germline V gene lookup returns CDR1 LNHDA and CDR2 SQIVND (reference sequence). The CDR3 spans 13 residues. V lost 4 bases and J lost 2, with 8 bases in between. The CDR3 DNA is TGTGCCAGTAGTACGACGGCAAACTATGGCTACACCTTC. Translating it yields CASSTTANYGYTF.

This clone has just a few counts. The chain carries TRBV28 and TRBJ1-1, with 7 positions matching TRBD1. CDR3 length equals 14 residues. V lost 7 bases to trimming and J lost 1 base; unmatched junction nucleotides: 6. Germline V gene data show CDR1 as MDHEN and CDR2 as SYDVKM. The CDR3 protein is CASKQGSANTEAFF. The CDR3 DNA sequence: TGTGCCAGCAAACAGGGGAGCGCGAACACTGAAGCTTTCTTT. Full variable domain (missing parts from reference TRBV28 and TRBJ1-1): DVKVTQSSRYLVKRTGEKVFLECVQDMDHENMFWYRQDPGLGLRLIYFSYDVKMKEKGDIPEGYSVSREKKERFSLILESASTNQTSMYLCASKQGSANTEAFFGQGTRLTVV.

The chain carries TRBV10-3 and TRBJ1-1, with unresolved D. The germline V and J ends were trimmed by 7 bases and 4 bases, with 13 bases remaining between them. The CDR3 is made up of 13 amino acids. Germline values: CDR1 ENHRY, CDR2 SYGVKD. CDR3 loop: CAINRGAFTEAFF. CDR3 nucleotides: TGTGCCATCAATCGGGGAGCGTTCACTGAAGCTTTCTTT.

This clone showed up just a few times. The V call is TRBV4-2, the J call TRBJ1-1, with no clear D. The V end lost 0 bases, the J end lost 2 bases, and 10 bases lay between the germline ends. The CDR3 totals 15 residues. From germline, CDR1 is LGHNA and CDR2 YNFKEQ. The DNA of the CDR3 is TGTGCCAGCAGCCAAGATATATTGGGCAACACTGAAGCTTTCTTT. Translated: CASSQDILGNTEAFF.

In this sample, this clone turned up a few times. The CDR3 DNA reads as TGTGCCATCAGTATAAATAACTATGGCTACACCTTC. This translates into CAISINNYGYTF. V and J are TRBV10-3 and TRBJ1-2; D gene ambiguous. V lost 5 bases and J lost 1, with 5 bases in between. The CDR3 contains 12 residues. Germline assignment: CDR1 ENHRY and CDR2 SYGVKD.

This clone came up a few times. This sequence joins TRBV5-4 and TRBJ2-1; D may correspond to TRBD1 or TRBD2 (6 bases each). Germline V gives CDR1 SGHNT, CDR2 YYREEE (reference sequence). Trimming pared 4 bases from V and 6 bases from J, leaving 17 bases between. This CDR3 has 15 amino acids. CDR3 amino acids: CASSNRDLRGNEQFF. The CDR3 DNA sequence: TGTGCCAGCAGCAACAGGGATTTGCGGGGCAATGAGCAGTTCTTC.

This clone was seen more than once but under ten times. The chain employs TRBV9 and TRBJ2-7; 7 nucleotides agree with TRBD1. Germline V gene lookup returns CDR1 SGDLS and CDR2 YYNGEE. CDR3 length: 16 amino acids. The V and J ends lost 4 bases and 2 bases, in that order; junction bases with no gene match: 12. CDR3 in amino acids: CASSYRDRPRAYEQYF. The DNA of the CDR3 is TGTGCCAGCAGCTACCGGGACAGACCCCGTGCCTACGAGCAGTACTTC.

The chain combines TRBV7-9 with TRBJ1-2; no definite D call. The germline V and J ends were trimmed by 0 bases and 0 bases, with 11 bases remaining between them. The CDR3 consists of 16 residues. CDR1 is SEHNR, CDR2 FQNEAQ, per germline (reference sequence). CDR3 bases: TGTGCCAGCAGCTTAGCCCTCCGTTGGGCTAACTATGGCTACACCTTC. Its translation is CASSLALRWANYGYTF.

This clone was picked up a small number of times. The V call is TRBV6-5, the J call TRBJ2-7; TRBD1 matches at 7 bases. In germline, CDR1 is MNHEY, CDR2 SVGAGI. This CDR3 spans 15 amino acids. The ends lost 1 base at V and 0 bases at J; junction bases unmatched: 3. The CDR3 sequence: CASSYLRQGSYEQYF. In DNA form, the CDR3 reads TGTGCCAGCAGTTACTTACGACAGGGCTCCTACGAGCAGTACTTC.

This chain joins TRBV11-3 and TRBJ2-3, with D possibly matching TRBD2 (5 bases). This CDR3 spans 13 amino acids. Trimming took 5 bases from V and 3 from J, leaving 9 bases between them. Looked up from germline, CDR1 is SGHNT and CDR2 is YENEEA. CDR3: CASSLPGTDTQYF. Written as DNA, the CDR3 is TGTGCCAGCAGCCTCCCGGGAACAGATACGCAGTATTTT.

Notes on this clone: In the same sample, other DNA sequences code for this CDR3. This chain uses TRBV7-2 with TRBJ2-2; D is undetermined. Trimming removed 5 bases from V and 0 bases from J, with 4 bases in between. Germline V lookup: CDR1 SGHTA, CDR2 FQGNSA. The CDR3 runs to 13 residues. The CDR3: CASSPTNTGELFF. Here the CDR3 DNA reads TGTGCCAGCAGCCCTACGAACACCGGGGAGCTGTTTTTT.

The chain employs TRBV5-1 and TRBJ1-5, with 7 bases identical to TRBD1. J lost 7 bases, V lost 4 bases, and 11 bases had no gene match. CDR1 SGHRS and CDR2 YFSETQ come from the germline V gene. The CDR3 runs to 15 residues. The CDR3 loop reads CASSQGEGPGQPQHF. As DNA, the CDR3 is TGCGCCAGCAGCCAGGGGGAGGGGCCGGGGCAGCCCCAGCATTTT.

This clone was seen only a few times. The chain employs TRBV10-3 and TRBJ2-1; 12 positions match TRBD2. Germline V lookup: CDR1 ENHRY, CDR2 SYGVKD. J gave up 0 bases and V 2 bases, and 5 bases lay outside the gene matches. The CDR3 is 18 residues long. The CDR3 DNA follows: TGTGCCATCAGTGAGGGTCTAGCGGGAGGGAGCTCCTACAATGAGCAGTTCTTC. This codes for CAISEGLAGGSSYNEQFF.

This clone was picked up a small number of times. The genes are TRBV10-3 and TRBJ1-3; D unresolved. V was clipped by 7 bases and J by 0 bases, with 7 bases between them. The CDR3 extends over 13 amino acids. Germline assignment: CDR1 ENHRY and CDR2 SYGVKD. CDR3 loop: CAITPGSGNTIYF. The DNA of the CDR3 is TGTGCCATCACCCCGGGCTCTGGAAACACCATATATTTT.

The rearrangement joins TRBV5-1 to TRBJ2-7; D may be TRBD2 (5 bases). The CDR3 has 12 amino acids. Germline-derived CDR1 and CDR2 are SGHRS and YFSETQ. V gave up 4 bases and J gave up 3 bases, with 8 bases separating them. The chain's CDR3 is CASSTEGYEQYF. Written as DNA, the CDR3 is TGCGCCAGCAGCACCGAGGGCTACGAGCAGTACTTC. Combining the CDR3 with reference TRBV5-1 and TRBJ2-7 gives the whole variable domain KAGVTQTPRYLIKTRGQQVTLSCSPISGHRSVSWYQQTPGQGLQFLFEYFSETQRNKGNFPGRFSGRQFSNSRSEMNVSTLELGDSALYLCASSTEGYEQYFGPGTRLTVT.

This clone was counted a few times. This rearrangement joins TRBV19 to TRBJ2-7, with TRBD2 identical over 11 bases. The CDR3 consists of 15 residues. J lost 5 bases, V lost 4 bases, and 7 bases had no gene match. The germline gives CDR1 LNHDA, CDR2 SQIVND (reference sequence). CDR3 loop: CASSTPGLAVHEQYF. For the CDR3, the DNA is TGTGCCAGTAGTACCCCGGGACTAGCGGTTCACGAGCAGTACTTC.